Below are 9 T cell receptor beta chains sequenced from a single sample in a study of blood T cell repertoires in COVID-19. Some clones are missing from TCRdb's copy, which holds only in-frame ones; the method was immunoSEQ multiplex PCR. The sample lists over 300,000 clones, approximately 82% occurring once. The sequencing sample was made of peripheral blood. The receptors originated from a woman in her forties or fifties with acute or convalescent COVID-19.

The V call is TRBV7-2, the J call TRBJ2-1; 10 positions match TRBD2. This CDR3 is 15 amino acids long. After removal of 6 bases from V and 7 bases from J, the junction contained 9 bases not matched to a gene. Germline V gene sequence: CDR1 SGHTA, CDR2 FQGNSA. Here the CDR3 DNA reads TGTGCCAGCAGGGGGGCTGGGACTAGCGTGAATGAGCAGTTCTTC. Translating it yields CASRGAGTSVNEQFF. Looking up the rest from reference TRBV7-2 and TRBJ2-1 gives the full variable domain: GAGVSQSPSNKVTEKGKDVELRCDPISGHTALYWYRQSLGQGLEFLIYFQGNSAPDKSGLPSDRFSAERTGGSVSTLTIQRTQQEDSAVYLCASRGAGTSVNEQFFGPGTRLTVL.

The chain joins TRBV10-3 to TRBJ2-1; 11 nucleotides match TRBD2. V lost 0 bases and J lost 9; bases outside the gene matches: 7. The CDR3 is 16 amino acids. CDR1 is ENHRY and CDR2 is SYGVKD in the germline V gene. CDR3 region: CAISESIAGGPGEQFF. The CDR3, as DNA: TGTGCCATCAGTGAGTCGATAGCGGGAGGGCCCGGTGAGCAGTTCTTC.

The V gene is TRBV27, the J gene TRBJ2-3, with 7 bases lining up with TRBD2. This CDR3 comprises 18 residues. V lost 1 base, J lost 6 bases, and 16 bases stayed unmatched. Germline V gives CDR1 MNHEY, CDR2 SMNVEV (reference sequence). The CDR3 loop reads CASSLYPRRERLTDTQYF. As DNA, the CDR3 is TGTGCCAGCAGTTTATACCCCCGGCGGGAGAGATTAACGGATACGCAGTATTTT.

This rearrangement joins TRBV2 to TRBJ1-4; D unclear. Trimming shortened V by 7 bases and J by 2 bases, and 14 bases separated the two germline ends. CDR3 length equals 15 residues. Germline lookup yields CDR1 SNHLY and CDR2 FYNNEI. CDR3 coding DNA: TGTGCCAGCACCCAAGAAGCTGCTACTAATGAAAAACTGTTTTTT. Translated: CASTQEAATNEKLFF.

The CDR3 nucleotides read TGTGCCTGGAGTGGACTAGCGGGGACCTACAATGAGCAGTTCTTC. As protein: CAWSGLAGTYNEQFF. The chain employs TRBV30 and TRBJ2-1; 11 bases align to TRBD2. Germline CDR1 GTSNPN, CDR2 SVGIG (reference sequence). The CDR3 is made up of 15 amino acids. The ends lost 1 base at V and 2 bases at J; junction bases unmatched: 1.

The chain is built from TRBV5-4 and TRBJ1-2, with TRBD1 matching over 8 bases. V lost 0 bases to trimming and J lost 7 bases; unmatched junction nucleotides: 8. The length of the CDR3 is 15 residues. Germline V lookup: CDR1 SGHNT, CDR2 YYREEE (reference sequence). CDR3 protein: CASSLGTGREAGYTF. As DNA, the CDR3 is TGTGCCAGCAGCTTGGGGACAGGGAGGGAGGCTGGCTACACCTTC.

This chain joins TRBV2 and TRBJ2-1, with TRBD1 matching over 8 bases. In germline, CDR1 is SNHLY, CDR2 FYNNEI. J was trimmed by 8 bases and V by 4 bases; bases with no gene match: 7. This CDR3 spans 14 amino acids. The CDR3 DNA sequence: TGTGCCAGCAGTGCCGACAGGGGAGACGATGAGCAGTTCTTC. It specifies CASSADRGDDEQFF.

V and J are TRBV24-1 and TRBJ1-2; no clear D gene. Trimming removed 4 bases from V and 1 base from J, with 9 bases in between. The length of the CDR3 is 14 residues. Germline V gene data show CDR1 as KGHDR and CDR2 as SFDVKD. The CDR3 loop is CATSDPGRNYGYTF. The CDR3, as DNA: TGTGCCACCAGTGACCCCGGTCGTAACTATGGCTACACCTTC.

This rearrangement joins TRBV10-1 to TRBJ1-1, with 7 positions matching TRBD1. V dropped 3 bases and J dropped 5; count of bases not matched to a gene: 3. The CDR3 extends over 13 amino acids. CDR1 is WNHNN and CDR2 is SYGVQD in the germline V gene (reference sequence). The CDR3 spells CASSDTRGTEAFF. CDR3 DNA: TGCGCCAGCAGTGATACCAGGGGGACTGAAGCTTTCTTT.